A single sample gave rise to the 16 T cell receptor beta chains below, sequenced in a study of cytomegalovirus exposure and HLA in healthy donors. The PCR had 60 Vbeta and 13 Jbeta primers. Produced via immunoSEQ multiplex PCR; TCRdb's table is partial and in-frame only. The sample lists more than 200,000 clones, 82% occurring once. Material: PBMCs. The source is a man aged 40-50 years in good health and CMV-seropositive.

V gene TRBV15 combines with J gene TRBJ2-1; 7 bases fit TRBD2. The CDR3 is 18 residues long. Germline CDR1 and CDR2: LNHNV and YYDKDF (reference sequence). The junction had 17 bases not matched to a gene; V was cut back by 0 bases and J by 9 bases. The CDR3 DNA sequence: TGTGCCACCAGCAGAGATAGCAACACGGGGAGCGGGACCGCTGAGCAGTTCTTC. Translating gives CATSRDSNTGSGTAEQFF.

The chain recombines TRBV19 with TRBJ2-7; TRBD1 matches at 7 bases. Germline assignment: CDR1 LNHDA and CDR2 SQIVND (reference sequence). J lost 0 bases, V lost 8 bases, and 7 bases had no gene match. The CDR3 loop spans 14 amino acids. This CDR3 is CASGEGTVSYEQYF. Here the CDR3 DNA reads TGTGCCAGTGGGGAAGGGACAGTCTCCTACGAGCAGTACTTC. The variable domain in full, completed from reference TRBV19 and TRBJ2-7, reads DGGITQSPKYLFRKEGQNVTLSCEQNLNHDAMYWYRQDPGQGLRLIYYSQIVNDFQKGDIAEGYSVSREKKESFPLTVTSAQKNPTAFYLCASGEGTVSYEQYFGPGTRLTVT.

Worth noting for this clone: The sample contains more than one DNA sequence encoding this CDR3. The CDR3 loop is CASSYTEYNEQFF. The CDR3 DNA reads TGTGCCAGCAGCTACACAGAGTACAATGAGCAGTTCTTC. The chain is built from TRBV5-4 and TRBJ2-1, with D hard to call. With 3 bases removed from V and 4 bases from J, the gap between germline ends came to 8 bases. CDR1 is SGHNT and CDR2 is YYREEE in the germline V gene (reference sequence). The CDR3 runs 13 residues.

In DNA, the CDR3 is TGTGCCAGCAGTCTGCTAGCGGGATCGTACAATGAGCAGTTCTTC. It specifies CASSLLAGSYNEQFF. The chain employs TRBV7-6 and TRBJ2-1, with TRBD2 identical over 9 bases. The V gene's germline CDR1 is SGHVS and CDR2 FNYEAQ. J lost 4 bases, V lost 6 bases, and 7 bases had no gene match. The CDR3 runs to 15 residues.

As regards this clone: Other DNA sequences in the same sample also yield this CDR3. The chain combines TRBV5-4 with TRBJ2-1; D unclear. With 2 bases removed from V and 0 bases from J, the gap between germline ends came to 15 bases. This CDR3 is 17 amino acids long. Germline CDR1 is SGHNT and CDR2 is YYREEE (reference sequence). The DNA for the CDR3 is TGTGCCAGCAGCTTAGGTGGGCCTTTTAGCTCCTACAATGAGCAGTTCTTC. This translates into CASSLGGPFSSYNEQFF.

The V and J genes are TRBV7-8 and TRBJ1-1, with 9 bases that match TRBD1. Germline V lookup: CDR1 SGHVS, CDR2 FQNEAQ. There are 15 residues in the CDR3. Trimming at V came to 4 bases and at J to 5 bases, leaving 8 bases not matched to a gene. The CDR3 bases are TGTGCCAGCAGCTCCCAGGGGACAGGGAATACTGAAGCTTTCTTT. As protein: CASSSQGTGNTEAFF.

CDR3 amino acids: CATSTVSGRGDTQYF. The CDR3 nucleotides are TGTGCCACCAGCACCGTTAGCGGGAGAGGAGATACGCAGTATTTT. The chain carries TRBV15 and TRBJ2-3; 9 bases match TRBD2. V lost 4 bases, J lost 5 bases, and 7 bases stayed unmatched. Germline lookup yields CDR1 LNHNV and CDR2 YYDKDF (reference sequence). The CDR3 contains 15 residues.

The chain joins TRBV2 to TRBJ2-7; weak D call: TRBD1 (5 bases). The CDR3 consists of 11 residues. The V end was cut by 8 bases, the J end by 2 bases, with 7 bases between. Germline CDR1 and CDR2: SNHLY and FYNNEI. The CDR3 reads CASVRAYEQYV. The CDR3 nucleotides are TGTGCCAGCGTCAGGGCCTACGAGCAGTACGTC.

CDR3: CASSESGTSNYGYTF. The CDR3 region has the DNA TGTGCCAGCAGTGAATCTGGGACAAGCAACTATGGCTACACCTTC. This chain links TRBV25-1 with TRBJ1-2; the D gene is possibly TRBD1 (6 bases). Trimming removed 1 base at V and 2 bases at J, with 11 bases between. The length of the CDR3 is 15 residues. The germline gives CDR1 MGHDK, CDR2 SYGVNS.

The V gene is TRBV6-1, the J gene TRBJ2-7; no clear D gene. Germline loops: CDR1 MNHNS, CDR2 SASEGT. V was shortened by 4 bases and J by 3 bases, with 7 bases between the two germline ends. The CDR3 length is 12 residues. The DNA for the CDR3 is TGTGCCAGCAGTGTTGGGCTCTACGAGCAGTACTTC. Its translation: CASSVGLYEQYF.

The rearrangement joins TRBV7-9 to TRBJ1-6; a weak D match, TRBD1 (6 bases). CDR1 and CDR2 (germline): SEHNR, FQNEAQ (reference sequence). The CDR3 consists of 14 residues. V lost 8 bases to trimming and J lost 4 bases, with 12 bases between them. CDR3 DNA sequence: TGTGCCAGCGGACCGGACAGATATAATTCACCCCTCCACTTT. Translating gives CASGPDRYNSPLHF.

The J gene is TRBJ2-7, the V gene TRBV6-5, with 13 bases fitting TRBD2. This CDR3 comprises 15 residues. Trimming cost V 5 bases and J 2 bases; bases outside gene matches: 3. Germline loops: CDR1 MNHEY, CDR2 SVGAGI. The CDR3 reads CASSPGLAGAYEQYF. The CDR3 DNA reads TGTGCCAGCAGTCCTGGACTAGCGGGAGCCTACGAGCAGTACTTC.

This clone came up once. The V call is TRBV11-3, the J call TRBJ2-7; 8 bases are a match to TRBD1. Germline V CDR1 and CDR2: SGHNT, YENEEA. V shed 3 bases and J 7 bases; nucleotides not matched to a gene: 5. The CDR3 is made up of 13 amino acids. CDR3 nucleotide sequence: TGTGCCAGCAGCTTCAGGGGGCAGGGAGAGCAGTACGTC. This codes for CASSFRGQGEQYV.

CDR3 loop: CASSQQGQVNQPQHF. The CDR3 region has the DNA TGTGCCAGCAGCCAACAGGGACAGGTCAATCAGCCCCAGCATTTT. The chain couples TRBV7-2 to TRBJ1-5, with TRBD1 identical over 8 bases. The CDR3 runs 15 residues. CDR1 SGHTA and CDR2 FQGNSA come from the germline V gene. V was pared by 5 bases and J by 3 bases, with 6 bases of the junction left unmatched.

V and J are TRBV7-8 and TRBJ2-7; 7 bases line up with TRBD2. Germline-derived CDR1 and CDR2 are SGHVS and FQNEAQ. The CDR3 runs to 16 residues. The J segment lost 4 bases and the V segment lost 1 base, leaving 10 bases of the junction unmatched. The CDR3 DNA reads TGTGCCAGCAGCTTAGTGTCGGGAGGTTCCCATTACGAGCAGTACTTC. This translates into CASSLVSGGSHYEQYF.

The chain recombines TRBV9 with TRBJ2-7, with TRBD2 as a possible D gene (6 bases). CDR1 is SGDLS, CDR2 YYNGEE, per germline. Trimming removed 4 bases at V and 2 bases at J, with 10 bases between. The CDR3 contains 13 residues. The CDR3 loop reads CASSQGLAYEQYF. As DNA, the CDR3 is TGTGCCAGCAGCCAGGGACTCGCCTACGAGCAGTACTTC. The entire variable domain, with the rest obtained from reference TRBV9 and TRBJ2-7, is as follows: DSGVTQTPKHLITATGQRVTLRCSPRSGDLSVYWYQQSLDQGLQFLIQYYNGEERAKGNILERFSAQQFPDLHSELNLSSLELGDSALYFCASSQGLAYEQYFGPGTRLTVT.